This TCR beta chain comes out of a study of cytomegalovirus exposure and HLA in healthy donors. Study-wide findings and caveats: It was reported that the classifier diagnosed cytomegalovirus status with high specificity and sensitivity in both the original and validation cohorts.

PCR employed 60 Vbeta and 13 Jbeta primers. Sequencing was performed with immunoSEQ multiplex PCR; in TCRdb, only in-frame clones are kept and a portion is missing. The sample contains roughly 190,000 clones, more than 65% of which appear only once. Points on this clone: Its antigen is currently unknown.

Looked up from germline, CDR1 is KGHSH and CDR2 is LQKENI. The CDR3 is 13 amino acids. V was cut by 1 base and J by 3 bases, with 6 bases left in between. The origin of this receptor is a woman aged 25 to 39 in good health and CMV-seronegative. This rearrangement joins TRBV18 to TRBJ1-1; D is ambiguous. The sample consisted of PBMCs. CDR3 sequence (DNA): TGTGCCAGCTCACCACTGCAGGACACTGAAGCTTTCTTT. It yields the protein CASSPLQDTEAFF. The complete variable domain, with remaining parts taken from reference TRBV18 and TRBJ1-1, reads NAGVMQNPRHLVRRRGQEARLRCSPMKGHSHVYWYRQLPEEGLKFMVYLQKENIIDESGMPKERFSAEFPKEGPSILRIQQVVRGDSAAYFCASSPLQDTEAFFGQGTRLTVV.